This TCR beta chain originates from a study of Ad26.COV2.S vaccination and SARS-CoV-2 variants. On the study more broadly: Ad26.COV2.S given intramuscularly, once or twice 56 days apart.

Treatment noted: over 15 received Ad26.COV2.S at low or high dose, single or two shots; 5 received placebo; per-sample allocation not given. Sampling was done on day 63 after the first vaccine or placebo injection. This adult donor, from Boston, was 18-55 years old. Using immunoSEQ multiplex PCR, the repertoire was profiled, and TCRdb retains in-frame clones only, with some absent. This table holds about 680,000 clones, roughly nine tenths found once. V lost 1 base, J lost 0 bases, and 13 bases lay in between. This CDR3 is 17 amino acids long. Germline V gene lookup returns CDR1 WSHSY and CDR2 SAAADI.

Sequences were derived from peripheral blood, sampled in a trial of Ad26.COV2.S vaccine versus placebo. The TCR was taken from a person between 18 and 60 years old who received the Ad26.COV2.S COVID-19 vaccine or a placebo. The J gene is TRBJ2-1, the V gene TRBV10-2; D ambiguous. This CDR3 is CASSEWSGLSSYNEQFF. In nucleotides, the CDR3 is TGCGCCAGCAGTGAGTGGTCAGGCCTCAGCTCCTACAATGAGCAGTTCTTC.